The 29 T cell receptor beta chains below all came from one sample that was sequenced in a study of blood T cells in healthy people across ages. A second PCR, run for about 7 to 12 cycles, used a sample-barcoded 5' primer plus a J-beta primer mix. TCRdb re-called the 5' RACE reads through MiXCR, storing one row per CDR3 protein. The table includes hundreds of thousands of distinct CDR3 sequences, under 40% detected once. Sequences were obtained from blood. These receptors were obtained from a man younger than 35 in good health.

In regard to this clonotype: A much larger clonotype is one base distant, so this may be a read error. The gene calls are TRBV6-5 and TRBJ1-2; possibly TRBD1 for D (5 bases). The CDR3 runs to 16 residues. Germline V lookup: CDR1 MNHEY, CDR2 SVGAGI. Trimming left V 4 bases short and J 3 bases short, with 18 bases between. The CDR3 DNA reads as TGTGCCAGCAGTTCCAATCACGACGGGGCTGACTATGGCTACACCTTC. It specifies CASSSNHDGADYGYTF.

In the case of this clonotype: A much bigger clone sits one base away, suggesting this may be a read error. The chain uses TRBV4-2 and TRBJ2-3, with D tentatively TRBD2 (5 bases). CDR1 and CDR2 (germline): LGHNA, YNFKEQ. The CDR3 length is 16 residues. Deletions cut 1 base from V and 2 bases from J, with 13 bases between. CDR3 in amino acids: CASSQGASWNTDTQYF. The CDR3 DNA is TGTGCCAGCAGCCAAGGGGCTAGCTGGAACACAGATACGCAGTATTTT.

This CDR3 reads CASSKARLGTNDSNQPQHF. The CDR3 region has the DNA TGTGCCAGCAGCAAAGCGCGGCTAGGGACAAATGATAGCAATCAGCCCCAGCATTTT. This sequence joins TRBV21-1 and TRBJ1-5; TRBD1, the D gene given by the table, was not confirmed from the DNA. TRBV21-1 has pseudogene status. The CDR3 is made up of 19 amino acids.

This chain connects TRBV18 to TRBJ2-3; D assignment may be TRBD1 or TRBD2 (5 bases each). V lost 3 bases to trimming and J lost 0 bases, with 10 bases between them. Germline V gene sequence: CDR1 KGHSH, CDR2 LQKENI. The length of the CDR3 is 15 residues. The CDR3 spells CASSPLGESTDTQYF. The CDR3 bases are TGTGCCAGCTCACCTTTGGGGGAGAGCACAGATACGCAGTATTTT.

Regarding this clonotype: This clone may be a read error of a much larger clone one base away. The chain uses TRBV12-3 or TRBV12-4 and TRBJ2-1, with D tentatively TRBD2 (6 bases). V gave up 1 base and J gave up 13 bases, with 11 bases separating them. The CDR3 spans 12 residues. The CDR3 region has the DNA TGTGCCAGCAGTTTAGTTCGGGAGACCCAGTTCTTC. Translated, it gives CASSLVRETQFF.

This clonotype was counted ten times or more. This sequence joins TRBV20-1 and TRBJ2-1; possibly TRBD2 for D (5 bases). The CDR3 consists of 14 residues. Germline CDR1 and CDR2: DFQATT and SNEGSKA (reference sequence). Deletions cut 0 bases from V and 5 bases from J, with 11 bases between. Here the CDR3 DNA reads TGCAGTGCTAGAGATCGGAGTAGCGACAATGAGCAGTTCTTC. Amino acids: CSARDRSSDNEQFF.

The rearrangement links TRBV4-3 to TRBJ2-5, with a tentative D call TRBD2 (5 bases). V lost 3 bases and J lost 11, with 16 bases in between. Looked up from germline, CDR1 is LGHNA and CDR2 is YSLEER. This CDR3 region has 13 residues. Here the CDR3 DNA reads TGCGCCAGCAGCCAGGACTCTCGTACCCTGCAGTACTTC. This encodes CASSQDSRTLQYF.

This clonotype was recorded many times. The chain recombines TRBV5-1 with TRBJ2-1, with 12 positions matching TRBD2. V shed 5 bases and J 10 bases; nucleotides not matched to a gene: 4. The CDR3 loop spans 13 amino acids. The germline CDR1 and CDR2 sequences are SGHRS and YFSETQ. CDR3 bases: TGCGCCAGCAGTTCCGGGACTAGCGGGGAGCAGTTCTTC. Translating gives CASSSGTSGEQFF.

The table lists this clonotype with a count of one. A much bigger clone sits one base away, suggesting this may be a read error. V and J are TRBV7-9 and TRBJ2-6; D possibly corresponds to TRBD1 (5 bases). From germline, CDR1 is SEHNR and CDR2 FQNEAQ (reference sequence). The CDR3 has 13 residues. This CDR3 reads CASSLPGASVLTF. The DNA of the CDR3 is TGTGCCAGCAGCCTCCCTGGGGCCAGCGTCCTGACTTTC.

CDR3 residues: CASSLDLPGRTDTQYF. DNA for the CDR3: TGTGCCAGCAGCTTAGATTTACCCGGCCGTACAGATACGCAGTATTTT. The chain recombines TRBV7-2 with TRBJ2-3, with D unresolved. Between the trimmed V and J ends, which lost 1 base and 3 bases, there was a span of 14 bases. Germline loops: CDR1 SGHTA, CDR2 FQGNSA. This CDR3 region has 16 residues.

This sequence joins TRBV27 and TRBJ1-5; D unresolved. This CDR3 has 14 residues. Germline values: CDR1 MNHEY, CDR2 SMNVEV (reference sequence). The V gene lost 6 bases and the J gene lost 4 bases, with 13 bases spanning the gap. In DNA form, the CDR3 reads TGTGCCAGCAGCATACTTTCGGGTAATCAGCCCCAGCATTTT. This encodes CASSILSGNQPQHF.

Turning to this clonotype: The junction departs from the called germline gene at one end, perhaps through a read error. The chain has TRBV24-1 and TRBJ2-5; 15 positions agree with TRBD2. Germline loops: CDR1 KGHDR, CDR2 SFDVKD. This CDR3 is built from 15 residues. The CDR3 sequence: CVTSDPGLAGGSQYF. The CDR3 bases are TGTGTCACCAGTGACCCGGGACTAGCGGGGGGCTCCCAGTACTTC.

Worth noting for this clonotype: A read error is possible here, since a much larger clone lies one base away. The CDR3 nucleotides read TGTGCCAGCAGGTTAATCCGGGGGGCCTCAGATACGCAGTATTTT. Its translation: CASRLIRGASDTQYF. The gene calls are TRBV12-3 or TRBV12-4 and TRBJ2-3; tentative D call: TRBD2 (7 bases). The CDR3 sequence is 15 residues long. V dropped 6 bases and J dropped 4 bases, with 17 bases sitting between them.

This clonotype occurred a few times. The rearrangement uses TRBV5-6 and TRBJ2-5; TRBD2 might be the D (7 bases). Trimming shortened V by 2 bases and J by 0 bases, and 23 bases separated the two germline ends. The germline gives CDR1 SGHDT, CDR2 YYEEEE. CDR3 size: 19 residues. The chain's CDR3 is CASSLGPPGGRMYQETQYF. CDR3 nucleotides: TGTGCCAGCAGCTTAGGCCCCCCCGGGGGGCGCATGTACCAAGAGACCCAGTACTTC.

This clonotype came up a few times. This sequence joins TRBV7-2 and TRBJ2-5; D tentatively fits TRBD1 or TRBD2 (5 bases each). V was shortened by 1 base and J by 4 bases, with 16 bases between the two germline ends. This CDR3 has 16 residues. The V gene's germline CDR1 is SGHTA and CDR2 FQGNSA. The CDR3: CASSLGPGRDRETQYF. In nucleotides, the CDR3 is TGTGCCAGCAGCTTAGGGCCGGGACGGGATAGAGAGACCCAGTACTTC.

This clonotype came up a few times. This rearrangement joins TRBV20-1 to TRBJ2-5; TRBD2 matches at 12 bases. V gave up 2 bases and J gave up 0 bases; unmatched junction bases: 19. Germline V CDR1 and CDR2: DFQATT, SNEGSKA (reference sequence). The CDR3 has 21 amino acids. This CDR3 reads CSARYSPSGGALYGDQETQYF. Written as DNA, the CDR3 is TGCAGTGCTAGATACTCGCCTAGCGGGGGGGCACTCTATGGGGACCAAGAGACCCAGTACTTC.

The rearrangement uses TRBV4-2 and TRBJ1-1; 8 nucleotides agree with TRBD1. The V segment lost 2 bases and the J segment 2 bases; nucleotides outside the gene matches: 7. Per the germline V gene, CDR1 is LGHNA and CDR2 is YNFKEQ. The CDR3 consists of 16 residues. DNA for the CDR3: TGTGCCAGCAGCCAACGGACAGGGACCTCTAACACTGAAGCTTTCTTT. Amino acid sequence: CASSQRTGTSNTEAFF.

In regard to this clonotype: Germline and junction disagree at one end, which may indicate a read error. This chain joins TRBV7-9 and TRBJ2-7, with D perhaps TRBD2 (7 bases). CDR3 length: 12 residues. Germline V gene sequence: CDR1 SEHNR, CDR2 FQNEAQ (reference sequence). CDR3 sequence: CASSPQGREPYF. CDR3 in DNA: TGTGCCAGCAGCCCTCAGGGGCGGGAGCCGTACTTC.

This clonotype occurred many times. The rearrangement joins TRBV7-9 to TRBJ1-4; a possible D gene is TRBD1 (5 bases). V was clipped by 5 bases and J by 8 bases, with 15 bases between them. CDR1 and CDR2 from the germline V gene are SEHNR and FQNEAQ (reference sequence). The CDR3 runs to 14 residues. The CDR3: CASSQGQGREKLFF. CDR3 in DNA: TGTGCCAGCAGCCAAGGGCAGGGTAGAGAAAAACTGTTTTTT.

The genes are TRBV9 and TRBJ2-7; D may be TRBD2 (7 bases). Between the trimmed V and J ends, which lost 0 bases and 2 bases, there was a span of 12 bases. The CDR3 extends over 15 amino acids. CDR1 SGDLS and CDR2 YYNGEE come from the germline V gene. CDR3 DNA: TGTGCCAGCAGCGTAGGGGGAGGGGGTCCCTACGAGCAGTACTTC. Amino acids: CASSVGGGGPYEQYF.

This clonotype was observed a handful of times. The chain couples TRBV28 to TRBJ1-2; D gene ambiguous. V lost 2 bases and J lost 9, with 19 bases in between. The germline gives CDR1 MDHEN, CDR2 SYDVKM. This CDR3 region has 15 residues. CDR3 DNA sequence: TGTGCCAGCAGTTTACTTTCGGGTTCTTCGTATCGCTACACCTTC. Protein product: CASSLLSGSSYRYTF.

This clonotype was detected ten times or more. This chain joins TRBV4-3 and TRBJ2-5; tentatively, D is TRBD2 (7 bases). V gave up 2 bases and J gave up 2 bases, with 15 bases separating them. The CDR3 contains 16 residues. The germline V gene encodes CDR1 LGHNA and CDR2 YSLEER. CDR3 region: CASSQSRGGTQETQYF. CDR3 in DNA: TGCGCCAGCAGCCAATCAAGGGGGGGGACGCAAGAGACCCAGTACTTC.

The CDR3 DNA sequence: TGTGCCAGCAGTAAGACAGGTCTTCGGACCGGGGAGCTGTTTTTT. This encodes CASSKTGLRTGELFF. This chain links TRBV6-5 with TRBJ2-2; possibly TRBD1 for D (6 bases). Looked up from germline, CDR1 is MNHEY and CDR2 is SVGAGI. Between the trimmed V and J ends, which lost 5 bases and 5 bases, there was a span of 15 bases. This CDR3 is 15 amino acids long.

This clonotype was seen repeatedly, ten times or more. This chain connects TRBV4-1 to TRBJ2-7, with TRBD2 identical over 11 bases. Losses at the gene ends were 3 bases for V and 2 bases for J; bases not matched to a gene: 6. CDR3 length: 16 amino acids. The germline V gene has CDR1 MGHRA and CDR2 YSYEKL. In nucleotides, the CDR3 is TGCGCCAGCAGCCAGTCACTAGCGGGGGCCACCTACGAGCAGTACTTC. Its translation is CASSQSLAGATYEQYF.

On this clonotype itself: This may arise from a read error, as a much more abundant clone is one base away. V and J are TRBV9 and TRBJ2-7; 7 bases are a match to TRBD1. CDR3 length: 16 amino acids. Germline values: CDR1 SGDLS, CDR2 YYNGEE. CDR3 sequence reads: CASSVASGQFSCEQYF. The CDR3 DNA reads TGTGCCAGCAGCGTAGCTTCGGGACAGTTCTCCTGCGAGCAGTACTTC.

The chain couples TRBV6-2 or TRBV6-3 to TRBJ2-3; D not resolved. V was trimmed by 6 bases and J by 4 bases, leaving 20 bases between them. The CDR3 covers 16 residues. The V gene's germline CDR1 is MNHEY and CDR2 SVGEGT. The CDR3 spells CASRTIHIRLPDTQYF. CDR3 sequence (DNA): TGTGCCAGCAGGACCATTCATATAAGACTCCCAGATACGCAGTATTTT.

This clonotype was counted ten times or more. V and J are TRBV5-1 and TRBJ2-5; D tentatively fits TRBD1 or TRBD2 (5 bases each). Trimming pared 0 bases from V and 3 bases from J, leaving 12 bases between. The CDR3 runs to 15 residues. Germline CDR1 and CDR2: SGHRS and YFSETQ. The CDR3 DNA is TGCGCCAGCAGCTTGGCAATAGGGACCGAAGAGACCCAGTACTTC. Its translation: CASSLAIGTEETQYF.

V and J are TRBV27 and TRBJ2-3; tentatively, D is TRBD2 (6 bases). Trimming took off 5 bases at V and 4 bases at J, with 16 bases between the two ends. The CDR3 length is 15 residues. Germline V lookup: CDR1 MNHEY, CDR2 SMNVEV (reference sequence). The CDR3 here is CASSRDSLPSDTQYF. DNA for the CDR3: TGTGCCAGCAGTAGGGACTCCCTTCCTTCAGATACGCAGTATTTT.

This sequence joins TRBV7-3 and TRBJ2-5; D not certain. The V and J ends lost 2 bases and 5 bases respectively, with 15 bases between them. This CDR3 spans 15 amino acids. From germline, CDR1 is SGHTA and CDR2 FQGTGA. The CDR3 is CASSLDRTPQETQYF. CDR3 DNA: TGTGCCAGCAGCTTAGATAGGACCCCACAGGAGACCCAGTACTTC.